The following is a T cell receptor beta chain sequence with its context. This entry comes from a study of blood T cells in healthy people across ages. Germline loops: CDR1 SNHLY, CDR2 FYNNEI. The CDR3 has 15 residues. The germline V and J ends were trimmed by 2 bases and 4 bases, with 14 bases remaining between them. Next came a second PCR, run for roughly 6 to 11 cycles, which used a sample-barcoded 5' primer along with a J-beta primer mix. TCRdb reanalysed the 5' RACE reads using MiXCR and keeps one entry per CDR3 protein. The sample includes approximately 1.5 million distinct CDR3 sequences, 35% to 45% of them seen just once.

The chain employs TRBV2 and TRBJ1-2, with a weak D call TRBD1 (6 bases). The TCR sequence derives from a woman between 18 and 29 years old in good health. The sequenced sample was blood. DNA of the CDR3: TGTGCCAGCAGTGAACCCCGACAGGTTGTCTATGGCTACACCTTC. This sequence encodes CASSEPRQVVYGYTF.